Following are 26 T cell receptor beta chains from one sample sequenced in a study of T cell repertoires in cytomegalovirus infection. TCRdb re-analysed the reads in MiXCR, keeping a single row per CDR3 protein. In the table there are roughly 920,000 distinct CDR3 sequences, 30% to 40% of which are singletons. Their antigen targets remain unknown. Specimen: cultured CD8+ T cells from PBMCs, collected from culture after CMV antigen stimulation. These receptors were obtained from a human donor in good health (CMV status not recorded). Some clones in this sample may be carry-over from other donors' samples.

This clonotype was found once. A much larger clone lies one base from this, so it may be a read error. This chain joins TRBV7-8 and TRBJ2-2; 11 nucleotides agree with TRBD1. V shed 4 bases, J shed 6 bases, and the junction held 7 bases outside the gene matches. The CDR3 has 16 residues. The germline gives CDR1 SGHVS, CDR2 FQNEAQ. The CDR3 DNA reads TGTGCCAGCAGCTACCCCATGGGACAGGGGGCCGGGGAGCTGTTTTTT. It translates to CASSYPMGQGAGELFF.

In this sample, this clonotype turned up many times. The J gene is TRBJ2-7, the V gene TRBV7-2; 11 bases are a match to TRBD2. The J segment lost 5 bases and the V segment lost 11 bases, leaving 14 bases of the junction unmatched. The germline CDR1 and CDR2 sequences are SGHTA and FQGNSA. The CDR3 has 15 amino acids. This chain's CDR3 is CAASGGLTLVHEQYF. The DNA of the CDR3 is TGTGCCGCTAGCGGGGGGCTCACGCTAGTGCACGAGCAGTACTTC.

In its sample, this clonotype was seen many times. The chain uses TRBV7-2 and TRBJ2-4, with TRBD2 identical over 10 bases. CDR3 size: 15 residues. The V gene end was trimmed by 2 bases and the J gene end by 8 bases; junction bases not matched to a gene: 6. Germline V gene data show CDR1 as SGHTA and CDR2 as FQGNSA. Here the CDR3 reads CASSLISGGPDIQYF. The CDR3 DNA follows: TGTGCCAGCAGCTTAATTAGCGGGGGGCCGGACATTCAGTACTTC.

V and J are TRBV4-1 and TRBJ2-7; D tentatively fits TRBD1 or TRBD2 (6 bases each). There are 14 residues in the CDR3. CDR1 is MGHRA and CDR2 is YSYEKL in the germline V gene. Between the trimmed V and J ends, which lost 5 bases and 4 bases, there was a span of 15 bases. This CDR3 reads CASSMEGVSYEQYF. The CDR3 nucleotides are TGCGCCAGCAGCATGGAGGGGGTCAGTTACGAGCAGTACTTC.

This clonotype was picked up a small number of times. The chain uses TRBV7-9 and TRBJ2-1, with 11 bases that match TRBD2. Trimming at V came to 3 bases and at J to 4 bases, leaving 8 bases not matched to a gene. CDR3 length equals 17 residues. Germline values: CDR1 SEHNR, CDR2 FQNEAQ (reference sequence). The DNA for the CDR3 is TGTGCCAGCAGCTTTCCGATTAGCGGGGGGGCGTACAATGAGCAGTTCTTC. This codes for CASSFPISGGAYNEQFF.

This sequence joins TRBV10-3 and TRBJ2-3, with 7 bases that match TRBD1. The CDR3 runs 16 residues. Looked up from germline, CDR1 is ENHRY and CDR2 is SYGVKD. V was clipped by 8 bases and J by 0 bases; unmatched bases: 11. The CDR3 DNA reads TGTGCCATCGATATTCCCGGGACAGCTAGCACAGATACGCAGTATTTT. Translated, it gives CAIDIPGTASTDTQYF.

CDR3 region: CASSRGLAGAITDTQYF. Written as DNA, the CDR3 is TGTGCCAGCAGCCGCGGACTAGCGGGGGCCATCACAGATACGCAGTATTTT. V usage is TRBV6-5 and J usage is TRBJ2-3, with 13 nucleotides matching TRBD2. The CDR3 contains 17 residues. Germline lookup yields CDR1 MNHEY and CDR2 SVGAGI. J was trimmed by 2 bases and V by 6 bases; bases with no gene match: 8.

The chain carries TRBV10-3 and TRBJ1-3; D perhaps matches TRBD1 (6 bases). CDR3 length equals 16 residues. V lost 1 base to trimming and J lost 0 bases, with 10 bases between them. Germline-derived CDR1 and CDR2 are ENHRY and SYGVKD. CDR3 region: CAISEYRANSGNTIYF. The CDR3, as DNA: TGTGCCATCAGTGAGTACAGGGCCAACTCTGGAAACACCATATATTTT.

The V call is TRBV6-2 or TRBV6-3, the J call TRBJ1-2, with 7 bases aligning to TRBD1. Trimming took 7 bases from V and 10 from J; bases not matched to a gene: 15. CDR1 is MNHEY, CDR2 SVGEGT, per germline. The CDR3 sequence is 14 residues long. The DNA for the CDR3 is TGTGCCAGCACTCTCGCCACGACAGGGTTCGTCTACACCTTC. As protein: CASTLATTGFVYTF.

The chain joins TRBV2 to TRBJ2-1; 7 bases align to TRBD1. Per the germline V gene, CDR1 is SNHLY and CDR2 is FYNNEI. V was pared by 2 bases and J by 9 bases, with 4 bases of the junction left unmatched. The CDR3 length is 13 residues. The CDR3 region has the DNA TGTGCCAGCAGTGAATGGGACAGTTTTGAGCAGTTCTTC. Translating gives CASSEWDSFEQFF. The entire variable domain, with the rest obtained from reference TRBV2 and TRBJ2-1, is as follows: EPEVTQTPSHQVTQMGQEVILRCVPISNHLYFYWYRQILGQKVEFLVSFYNNEISEKSEIFDDQFSVERPDGSNFTLKIRSTKLEDSAMYFCASSEWDSFEQFFGPGTRLTVL.

J is TRBJ2-5 and V is TRBV19; D may be TRBD1 (6 bases). This CDR3 is 14 amino acids long. Germline loops: CDR1 LNHDA, CDR2 SQIVND (reference sequence). V was clipped by 7 bases and J by 5 bases, with 17 bases between them. Written as DNA, the CDR3 is TGTGCCAGTAACCCAACAGGGTTTATGGAGACCCAGTACTTC. This sequence encodes CASNPTGFMETQYF.

As DNA, the CDR3 is TGTGCCAGCAGCCAATATACTAGATCCTACAATGAGCAGTTCTTC. Amino acids: CASSQYTRSYNEQFF. The gene calls are TRBV14 and TRBJ2-1, with D tentatively TRBD2 (5 bases). This CDR3 region has 15 residues. V was cut by 2 bases and J by 1 base, with 9 bases left in between. Germline V gene lookup returns CDR1 SGHDN and CDR2 FVKESK.

The chain carries TRBV7-2 and TRBJ1-4, with 7 positions matching TRBD1. The germline CDR1 and CDR2 sequences are SGHTA and FQGNSA. This CDR3 region has 15 residues. With 4 bases clipped from V and 7 bases from J, the junction kept 9 bases outside the gene matches. CDR3 sequence reads: CASSSTTGRGEKLFF. In nucleotides, the CDR3 is TGTGCCAGCAGCTCGACGACAGGGCGCGGTGAAAAACTGTTTTTT.

The rearrangement links TRBV12-3 or TRBV12-4 to TRBJ1-2; D remains ambiguous. With 6 bases removed from V and 7 bases from J, the gap between germline ends came to 9 bases. There are 11 residues in the CDR3. The CDR3 DNA reads as TGTGCCAGCAGGGGGTTGGCTGGCTACACCTTC. It is translated as CASRGLAGYTF.

This clonotype has just a few counts. This chain links TRBV7-8 with TRBJ2-5; a weak D match, TRBD1 (5 bases). Trimming removed 2 bases from V and 5 bases from J, with 9 bases in between. CDR1 is SGHVS, CDR2 FQNEAQ, per germline. The CDR3 spans 13 residues. The CDR3 DNA is TGTGCCAGCAGCTTAAGGACACTTGAGACCCAGTACTTC. Residues: CASSLRTLETQYF. Supplemented by reference TRBV7-8 and TRBJ2-5, the full variable domain reads GAGVSQSPRYKVAKRGQDVALRCDPISGHVSLFWYQQALGQGPEFLTYFQNEAQLDKSGLPSDRFFAERPEGSVSTLKIQRTQQEDSAVYLCASSLRTLETQYFGPGTRLLVL.

This clonotype was counted only a few times. The chain is built from TRBV29-1 and TRBJ2-1; D is uncertain. The CDR3 loop spans 12 amino acids. The V end lost 2 bases, the J end lost 4 bases, and 6 bases lay between the germline ends. The germline CDR1 and CDR2 sequences are SQVTM and ANQGSEA. This CDR3 is CSVERQYNEQFF. The CDR3 region has the DNA TGCAGCGTTGAACGGCAGTACAATGAGCAGTTCTTC.

This clonotype has just a few counts. This chain links TRBV7-2 with TRBJ2-3, with no clear D. Trimming took off 1 base at V and 10 bases at J, with 12 bases between the two ends. In germline, CDR1 is SGHTA, CDR2 FQGNSA. The CDR3 is made up of 13 amino acids. CDR3 residues: CASSLGLGRAQYF. The CDR3, as DNA: TGTGCCAGCAGCTTAGGCCTAGGGCGAGCGCAGTATTTT.

The chain has TRBV6-5 and TRBJ1-2, with 12 bases fitting TRBD1. The CDR3 extends over 17 amino acids. V was pared by 2 bases and J by 7 bases, with 11 bases of the junction left unmatched. Germline V gene sequence: CDR1 MNHEY, CDR2 SVGAGI. The CDR3 DNA is TGTGCCAGCAGTTACGGGGACAGGGGGCTTCACAGCGGTGGCTACACCTTC. Its protein is CASSYGDRGLHSGGYTF.

This chain connects TRBV19 to TRBJ1-1; perhaps TRBD1 as D (6 bases). Trimming removed 8 bases at V and 1 base at J, with 11 bases between. The CDR3 is 13 amino acids. Per the germline V gene, CDR1 is LNHDA and CDR2 is SQIVND (reference sequence). The CDR3 loop reads CASQHRANTEAFF. Written as DNA, the CDR3 is TGTGCCAGTCAACACAGGGCGAACACTGAAGCTTTCTTT.

This clonotype has at least ten counts. The chain has TRBV6-1 and TRBJ1-5; D is possibly TRBD1 (5 bases). V gave up 2 bases and J gave up 3 bases, with 11 bases separating them. The CDR3 length is 15 residues. Germline CDR1 is MNHNS and CDR2 is SASEGT. CDR3 DNA: TGTGCCAGCAGTGAATGGGGGGAGCACAATCAGCCCCAGCATTTT. Protein: CASSEWGEHNQPQHF.

This clonotype has just a few counts. V and J are TRBV7-8 and TRBJ2-1, with TRBD2 identical over 8 bases. The J segment lost 8 bases and the V segment lost 5 bases, leaving 11 bases of the junction unmatched. The CDR3 loop spans 15 amino acids. The germline gives CDR1 SGHVS, CDR2 FQNEAQ. The CDR3 loop reads CASSREGSTRDEQFF. The CDR3 DNA reads as TGTGCCAGCAGCCGGGAGGGCTCGACTAGGGATGAGCAGTTCTTC.

The chain's CDR3 is CASSPPTAAVNTQYF. The CDR3 region has the DNA TGTGCCAGCAGCCCACCGACAGCCGCCGTTAATACGCAGTATTTT. The genes are TRBV7-9 and TRBJ2-3, with D possibly matching TRBD1 (5 bases). CDR1 is SEHNR and CDR2 is FQNEAQ in the germline V gene (reference sequence). Trimming shortened V by 5 bases and J by 7 bases, and 19 bases separated the two germline ends. This CDR3 has 15 amino acids.

This clonotype was counted only a few times. This chain connects TRBV20-1 to TRBJ2-7; no clear D gene. The V gene's germline CDR1 is DFQATT and CDR2 SNEGSKA (reference sequence). This CDR3 contains 13 residues. The V end was cut by 3 bases, the J end by 0 bases, with 9 bases between. CDR3 protein: CSASPWSSYEQYV. CDR3 nucleotide sequence: TGCAGTGCTAGCCCCTGGAGCTCCTACGAGCAGTACGTC.

The V and J genes are TRBV5-8 and TRBJ1-5, with D tentatively TRBD1 (6 bases). The CDR3 contains 15 residues. Trimming shortened V by 0 bases and J by 7 bases, and 14 bases separated the two germline ends. In germline, CDR1 is SGHTS, CDR2 YDEGEE. CDR3 nucleotides: TGTGCCAGCAGCTTGGTTCGGGACACCCTGCAGCCCCAGCATTTT. It translates to CASSLVRDTLQPQHF.

The chain has TRBV25-1 and TRBJ2-1, with TRBD2 identical over 11 bases. The CDR3 contains 16 residues. Looked up from germline, CDR1 is MGHDK and CDR2 is SYGVNS. V shed 4 bases and J 3 bases; nucleotides not matched to a gene: 5. The chain's CDR3 is CASSGTSGGVYNEQFF. CDR3 bases: TGTGCCAGCAGTGGTACTAGCGGGGGTGTCTACAATGAGCAGTTCTTC.

The J gene is TRBJ2-1, the V gene TRBV15; 16 bases map to TRBD2. Germline V gene lookup returns CDR1 LNHNV and CDR2 YYDKDF (reference sequence). This CDR3 has 18 residues. Trimming at V came to 8 bases and at J to 5 bases, leaving 12 bases not matched to a gene. Here the CDR3 DNA reads TGTGCCACCTGCCCGGGACTAGCGGGGGGGAACGTCAACAATGAGCAGTTCTTC. This encodes CATCPGLAGGNVNNEQFF. The complete variable domain, with remaining parts taken from reference TRBV15 and TRBJ2-1, reads DAMVIQNPRYQVTQFGKPVTLSCSQTLNHNVMYWYQQKSSQAPKLLFHYYDKDFNNEADTPDNFQSRRPNTSFCFLDIRSPGLGDTAMYLCATCPGLAGGNVNNEQFFGPGTRLTVL.